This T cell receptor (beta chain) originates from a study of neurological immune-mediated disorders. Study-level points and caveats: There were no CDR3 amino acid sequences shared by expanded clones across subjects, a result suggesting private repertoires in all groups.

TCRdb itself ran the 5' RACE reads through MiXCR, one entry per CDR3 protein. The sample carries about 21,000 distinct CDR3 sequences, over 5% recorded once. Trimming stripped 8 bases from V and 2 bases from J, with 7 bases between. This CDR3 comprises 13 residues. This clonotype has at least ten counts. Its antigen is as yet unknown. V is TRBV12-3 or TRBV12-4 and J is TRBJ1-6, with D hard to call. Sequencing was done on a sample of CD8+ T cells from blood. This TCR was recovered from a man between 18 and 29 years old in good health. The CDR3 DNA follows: TGTGCCAGCTGCTCCACCTATAATTCACCCCTCCACTTT. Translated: CASCSTYNSPLHF.